The following is a T cell receptor (beta chain) sequence with its context. Germline V gives CDR1 SGHDT, CDR2 YYEEEE. The CDR3 is made up of 14 amino acids. Trimming removed 6 bases from V and 4 bases from J; junction bases left unmatched: 9. Seattle patients were enrolled during active infection and followed longitudinally. These data come from a study of blood T cell repertoires in COVID-19. Study details: Sources were T cells, B-cell-depleted T cells, or PBMCs; the material itself was cDNA or gDNA.

The authors' processing: Scientists estimated how many nucleated cells there were by amplifying reference gene primers. The table came from immunoSEQ multiplex PCR; TCRdb's copy has only in-frame clones and leaves some out. V, J and clone size reflect that table, while D and trimming were determined from the DNA. The sample has some 240,000 clones, 81% seen once. Specimen: peripheral blood. The sequence was obtained from a woman at least 80 years old with COVID-19, enrolled during active disease. The rearrangement uses TRBV5-6 and TRBJ1-2; 7 nucleotides line up with TRBD1. CDR3 sequence reads: CASTLQGNAYGYTF. DNA of the CDR3: TGTGCCAGCACCTTACAGGGGAACGCCTATGGCTACACCTTC.